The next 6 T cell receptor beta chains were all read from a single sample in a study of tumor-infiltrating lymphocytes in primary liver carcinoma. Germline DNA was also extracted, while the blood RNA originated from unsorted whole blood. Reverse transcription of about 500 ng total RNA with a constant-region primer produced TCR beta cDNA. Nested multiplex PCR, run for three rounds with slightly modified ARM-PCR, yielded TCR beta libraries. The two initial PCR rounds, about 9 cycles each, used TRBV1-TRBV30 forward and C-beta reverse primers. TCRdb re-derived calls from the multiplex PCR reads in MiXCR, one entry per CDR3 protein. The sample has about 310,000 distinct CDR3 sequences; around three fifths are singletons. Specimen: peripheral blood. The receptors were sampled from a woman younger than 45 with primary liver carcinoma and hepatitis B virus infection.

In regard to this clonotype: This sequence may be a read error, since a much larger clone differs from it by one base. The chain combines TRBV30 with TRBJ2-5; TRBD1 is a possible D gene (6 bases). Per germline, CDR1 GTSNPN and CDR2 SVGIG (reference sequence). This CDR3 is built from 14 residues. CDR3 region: CARSTGGQGKTQYF. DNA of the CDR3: TGTGCCCGGAGTACAGGCGGGCAGGGGAAGACCCAGTACTTC.

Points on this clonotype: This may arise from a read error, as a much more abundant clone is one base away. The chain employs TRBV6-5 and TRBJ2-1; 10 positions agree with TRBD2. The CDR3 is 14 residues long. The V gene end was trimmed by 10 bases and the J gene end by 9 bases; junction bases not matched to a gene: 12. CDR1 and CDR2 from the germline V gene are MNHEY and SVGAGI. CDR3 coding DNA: TGTGCCAACAGAACTAGCGGGATAGGGGTTGAGCAGTTCTTC. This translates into CANRTSGIGVEQFF.

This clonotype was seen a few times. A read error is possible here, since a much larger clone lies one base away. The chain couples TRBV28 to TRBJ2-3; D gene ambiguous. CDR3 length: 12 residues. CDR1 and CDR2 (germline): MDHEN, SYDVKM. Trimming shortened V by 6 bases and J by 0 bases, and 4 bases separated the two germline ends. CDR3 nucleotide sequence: TGTGCCAGCAGACGAAGCACAGATACGCAGTATTTT. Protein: CASRRSTDTQYF.

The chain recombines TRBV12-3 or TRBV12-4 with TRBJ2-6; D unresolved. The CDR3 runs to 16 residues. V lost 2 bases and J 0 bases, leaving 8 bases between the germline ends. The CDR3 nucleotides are TGTGCCAGCAGTTTATACGGCCCCTCTGGGGCCAACGTCCTGACTTTC. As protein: CASSLYGPSGANVLTF.

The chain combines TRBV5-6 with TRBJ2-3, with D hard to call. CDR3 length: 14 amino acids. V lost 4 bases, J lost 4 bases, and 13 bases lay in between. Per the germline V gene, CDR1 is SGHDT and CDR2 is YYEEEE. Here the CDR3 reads CASSRSPCADTQYF. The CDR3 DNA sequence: TGTGCCAGCAGCCGGAGTCCGTGTGCAGATACGCAGTATTTT.

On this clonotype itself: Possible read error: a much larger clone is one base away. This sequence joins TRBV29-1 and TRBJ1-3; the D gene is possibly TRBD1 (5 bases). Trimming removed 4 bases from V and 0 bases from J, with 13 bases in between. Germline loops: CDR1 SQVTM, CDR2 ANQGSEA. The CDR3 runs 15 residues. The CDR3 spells CSVAGDPYSGNTIYF. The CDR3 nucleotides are TGCAGCGTTGCGGGGGACCCTTACTCTGGAAACACCATATATTTT.